The 32 T cell receptor beta chains listed next were all sequenced from one sample in a study of cytomegalovirus exposure and HLA in healthy donors. The PCR contained 60 Vbeta and 13 Jbeta primers. TCRdb's table, derived via immunoSEQ multiplex PCR, lists solely in-frame clones and lacks some. The sample lists more than 95,000 clones, about 69% seen once, with 1.3% in the top ten. Sequenced: PBMCs. These receptor sequences come from a man in his forties in good health and CMV-seronegative.

The CDR3 protein is CASSQDWQINTEAFF. CDR3 DNA: TGTGCCAGCAGCCAAGATTGGCAGATCAACACTGAAGCTTTCTTT. The gene calls are TRBV14 and TRBJ1-1, with unresolved D. Trimming stripped 0 bases from V and 2 bases from J, with 10 bases between. The germline gives CDR1 SGHDN, CDR2 FVKESK. The CDR3 extends over 15 amino acids. Using reference TRBV14 and TRBJ1-1 for the parts outside the CDR3, the full variable domain is EAGVTQFPSHSVIEKGQTVTLRCDPISGHDNLYWYRRVMGKEIKFLLHFVKESKQDESGMPNNRFLAERTGGTYSTLKVQPAELEDSGVYFCASSQDWQINTEAFFGQGTRLTVV.

The genes are TRBV7-2 and TRBJ2-5; tentatively, D is TRBD1 (6 bases). CDR3 length equals 15 residues. Germline CDR1 and CDR2: SGHTA and FQGNSA. V was pared by 5 bases and J by 5 bases, with 18 bases between. CDR3 nucleotide sequence: TGTGCCAGCAGCCTCACAGGGTTGGGGAAGGAGACCCAGTACTTC. Translation: CASSLTGLGKETQYF.

The V gene is TRBV11-2, the J gene TRBJ1-2; 9 bases fit TRBD1. With 5 bases clipped from V and 1 base from J, the junction kept 2 bases outside the gene matches. CDR1 and CDR2 from the germline V gene are SGHAT and FQNNGV. The CDR3 covers 14 residues. The CDR3 region is CASSAGQGNYGYTF. The CDR3 region has the DNA TGTGCCAGCAGCGCGGGACAGGGTAACTATGGCTACACCTTC.

V usage is TRBV6-5 and J usage is TRBJ2-7, with 8 bases that match TRBD1. The ends lost 4 bases at V and 6 bases at J; junction bases unmatched: 5. Germline values: CDR1 MNHEY, CDR2 SVGAGI. The CDR3 is 13 residues long. The CDR3 region has the DNA TGTGCCAGCAGTTGGGGACAGGCTGTCGAGCAGTACTTC. Its protein product is CASSWGQAVEQYF.

This chain joins TRBV11-2 and TRBJ2-1; the D is unclear. In germline, CDR1 is SGHAT, CDR2 FQNNGV. This CDR3 is 14 amino acids long. Between the trimmed V and J ends, which lost 5 bases and 8 bases, there was a span of 16 bases. The CDR3 is CASSIDELSDEQFF. In DNA form, the CDR3 reads TGTGCCAGCAGCATTGACGAACTGAGCGATGAGCAGTTCTTC. The entire variable domain, with the rest obtained from reference TRBV11-2 and TRBJ2-1, is as follows: EAGVAQSPRYKIIEKRQSVAFWCNPISGHATLYWYQQILGQGPKLLIQFQNNGVVDDSQLPKDRFSAERLKGVDSTLKIQPAKLEDSAVYLCASSIDELSDEQFFGPGTRLTVL.

This clone was detected only a few times. The genes are TRBV5-8 and TRBJ2-7; 8 nucleotides match TRBD2. Germline CDR1 and CDR2: SGHTS and YDEGEE. The V segment lost 7 bases and the J segment 2 bases; nucleotides outside the gene matches: 8. This CDR3 has 14 residues. CDR3 nucleotide sequence: TGTGCCAGCCGGCCGGGGGGGTACCCCTACGAGCAGTACTTC. Protein: CASRPGGYPYEQYF.

The DNA for the CDR3 is TGTGCCAGCAGCACAGGGGGCGGGGGCACTGAAGCTTTCTTT. Translated, it gives CASSTGGGGTEAFF. The V and J genes are TRBV7-9 and TRBJ1-1, with TRBD1 matching over 9 bases. Germline V CDR1 and CDR2: SEHNR, FQNEAQ (reference sequence). The CDR3 sequence is 14 residues long. J lost 4 bases, V lost 5 bases, and 5 bases had no gene match. Full variable domain (rest looked up from reference TRBV7-9 and TRBJ1-1): DTGVSQNPRHKITKRGQNVTFRCDPISEHNRLYWYRQTLGQGPEFLTYFQNEAQLEKSRLLSDRFSAERPKGSFSTLEIQRTEQGDSAMYLCASSTGGGGTEAFFGQGTRLTVV.

This chain uses TRBV6-4 with TRBJ2-5; tentative D call: TRBD1 (5 bases). The CDR3 length is 14 residues. Germline CDR1 is MRHNA and CDR2 is SNTAGT. The V end lost 8 bases, the J end lost 1 base, and 14 bases lay between the germline ends. The CDR3 sequence: CASWSIRVQETQYF. DNA for the CDR3: TGTGCCAGCTGGTCAATCAGGGTCCAAGAGACCCAGTACTTC.

The chain links TRBV28 to TRBJ1-1, with unresolved D. The germline V gene encodes CDR1 MDHEN and CDR2 SYDVKM. V was pared by 5 bases and J by 2 bases, with 12 bases between. The CDR3 contains 14 residues. The CDR3 DNA reads TGTGCCAGCAGTCCCCCGCGGCCTAACACTGAAGCTTTCTTT. This codes for CASSPPRPNTEAFF.

The rearrangement uses TRBV6-6 and TRBJ1-5; unclear D gene. Trimming took 3 bases from V and 0 from J, leaving 9 bases between them. CDR3 length equals 15 residues. In germline, CDR1 is MNHNY, CDR2 SVGAGI (reference sequence). For the CDR3, the DNA is TGTGCCAGCAGTTATATGTTAGATAGCAATCAGCCCCAGCATTTT. This translates into CASSYMLDSNQPQHF.

In the case of this clone: Germline is not matched at one junction end, which may reflect a read error. The rearrangement uses TRBV7-9 and TRBJ2-7; tentative D call: TRBD1 (5 bases). This CDR3 comprises 12 residues. Germline V lookup: CDR1 SEHNR, CDR2 FQNEAQ (reference sequence). The CDR3 protein is CSSSLTGYEQYF. CDR3 in DNA: TGTTCCAGCAGCTTAACAGGCTACGAGCAGTACTTC.

V gene TRBV29-1 combines with J gene TRBJ2-3; 7 bases map to TRBD1. The V gene end was trimmed by 7 bases and the J gene end by 7 bases; junction bases not matched to a gene: 8. The CDR3 loop spans 12 amino acids. The V gene's germline CDR1 is SQVTM and CDR2 ANQGSEA. CDR3 region: CSGDRESNTQYF. For the CDR3, the DNA is TGCAGCGGAGACAGGGAATCTAATACGCAGTATTTT.

The chain uses TRBV2 and TRBJ1-2; 9 bases are a match to TRBD1. This CDR3 region has 14 residues. J was trimmed by 5 bases and V by 5 bases; bases with no gene match: 6. CDR1 is SNHLY, CDR2 FYNNEI, per germline. The CDR3 DNA reads as TGTGCCAGCAGTCCGGACAGGGGAGGGTATGGCTACACCTTC. Translating gives CASSPDRGGYGYTF.

V gene TRBV23-1 combines with J gene TRBJ2-5, with 11 bases matching TRBD1. TRBV23-1 is an open reading frame, and its role is uncertain. CDR3 size: 18 residues. Losses at the gene ends were 6 bases for V and 5 bases for J; bases not matched to a gene: 17. For the CDR3, the DNA is TGCGCCAGCAGCCTGGACAGGGGGCCTCCCAAGGCCTACGAGACCCAGTACTTC. Its translation is CASSLDRGPPKAYETQYF.

This CDR3 is CASSSGPNNEQFF. The DNA of the CDR3 is TGTGCCAGCAGCTCAGGGCCTAACAATGAGCAGTTCTTC. The chain uses TRBV7-8 and TRBJ2-1, with D perhaps matching TRBD1 (5 bases). V was clipped by 4 bases and J by 5 bases, with 9 bases between them. Germline V gene lookup returns CDR1 SGHVS and CDR2 FQNEAQ. The CDR3 is 13 residues long.

This rearrangement joins TRBV12-5 to TRBJ2-1; 8 nucleotides align to TRBD1. CDR1 is LGHNT and CDR2 is FRNRAP in the germline V gene. CDR3 size: 17 residues. V lost 2 bases, J lost 5 bases, and 11 bases stayed unmatched. The CDR3 region has the DNA TGTGCTAGTGGTTTGATTCTAGGGACAGGCTATAACAATGAGCAGTTCTTC. Residues: CASGLILGTGYNNEQFF.

The chain uses TRBV11-3 and TRBJ2-7; 7 nucleotides agree with TRBD1. CDR3 length: 14 residues. The trim removed 6 bases at V and 2 bases at J, leaving 7 bases unmatched. Germline V gives CDR1 SGHNT, CDR2 YENEEA. The CDR3 protein is CASSRGTATYEQYF. The CDR3 DNA is TGTGCCAGCAGTCGAGGGACAGCAACCTACGAGCAGTACTTC.

J is TRBJ1-2 and V is TRBV27, with D maybe TRBD1 (6 bases). V dropped 3 bases and J dropped 3 bases, with 8 bases sitting between them. The CDR3 runs to 13 residues. Per germline, CDR1 MNHEY and CDR2 SMNVEV (reference sequence). The CDR3 sequence is CASSFQGYYGYTF. The CDR3 bases are TGTGCCAGCAGTTTCCAGGGGTACTATGGCTACACCTTC.

This clone was observed a few times. The chain's CDR3 is CASSGDSEDTEAFF. CDR3 DNA: TGTGCCAGCAGTGGGGACAGCGAAGACACTGAAGCTTTCTTT. The rearrangement joins TRBV6-4 to TRBJ1-1; TRBD1 aligns across 7 bases. This CDR3 has 14 amino acids. In germline, CDR1 is MRHNA, CDR2 SNTAGT. V lost 4 bases, J lost 3 bases, and 5 bases stayed unmatched.

This clone was seen a single time. The CDR3 nucleotides read TGTGCCAGCTCACCGGAGGACAGGGGTATGGCAAACATTCAGTACTTC. It specifies CASSPEDRGMANIQYF. The chain has TRBV18 and TRBJ2-4; 9 nucleotides line up with TRBD1. The CDR3 contains 16 residues. The V gene end was trimmed by 3 bases and the J gene end by 6 bases; junction bases not matched to a gene: 9. Germline CDR1 reads KGHSH; CDR2 reads LQKENI.

The J gene is TRBJ2-7, the V gene TRBV30; 10 bases match TRBD2. The J segment lost 3 bases and the V segment lost 1 base, leaving 3 bases of the junction unmatched. The V gene's germline CDR1 is GTSNPN and CDR2 SVGIG (reference sequence). This CDR3 region has 14 residues. The CDR3 loop reads CAWSGTSGFYEQYF. The DNA for the CDR3 is TGTGCCTGGAGTGGGACTAGCGGCTTCTACGAGCAGTACTTC.

CDR3 in DNA: TGTGCCAGCAGCGCGGGACTAAAAGAGACCCAGTACTTC. Protein product: CASSAGLKETQYF. This rearrangement joins TRBV7-9 to TRBJ2-5; TRBD2 matches 7 bases. V was clipped by 5 bases and J by 3 bases; unmatched bases: 3. CDR3 length: 13 residues. CDR1 and CDR2 (germline): SEHNR, FQNEAQ (reference sequence).

The V call is TRBV10-1, the J call TRBJ2-5; D is ambiguous. Trimming removed 5 bases from V and 0 bases from J, with 7 bases in between. The germline gives CDR1 WNHNN, CDR2 SYGVQD (reference sequence). CDR3 length: 13 amino acids. CDR3: CASSKTNQETQYF. The CDR3 nucleotides are TGCGCCAGCAGTAAGACAAACCAAGAGACCCAGTACTTC.

The chain combines TRBV25-1 with TRBJ1-1, with D possibly TRBD1 on 5 matching bases. This CDR3 has 15 residues. Trimming shortened V by 2 bases and J by 2 bases, and 12 bases separated the two germline ends. CDR1 and CDR2 from the germline V gene are MGHDK and SYGVNS. CDR3 in DNA: TGTGCCAGCAGTGAAGGTCCAGGGATTAACACTGAAGCTTTCTTT. This codes for CASSEGPGINTEAFF.

The chain uses TRBV7-3 and TRBJ2-3; D call uncertain. There are 13 residues in the CDR3. Germline V CDR1 and CDR2: SGHTA, FQGTGA. Trimming removed 1 base from V and 4 bases from J, with 6 bases in between. The CDR3 nucleotides are TGTGCCAGCAGCTTAATGGCGGCAGATACGCAGTATTTT. It is translated as CASSLMAADTQYF.

The chain has TRBV5-1 and TRBJ2-1; D gene uncertain. Germline V gives CDR1 SGHRS, CDR2 YFSETQ. The CDR3 covers 15 residues. V shed 2 bases and J shed 0 bases, with 9 bases lying between them. CDR3 DNA sequence: TGCGCCAGCAGCTTAACTACAAGCTCCTACAATGAGCAGTTCTTC. It yields the protein CASSLTTSSYNEQFF.

This clone has more than one count but fewer than ten. The genes are TRBV7-9 and TRBJ1-2; 10 positions agree with TRBD1. CDR1 SEHNR and CDR2 FQNEAQ come from the germline V gene (reference sequence). The CDR3 extends over 14 amino acids. The junction had 8 bases not matched to a gene; V was cut back by 6 bases and J by 7 bases. This CDR3 is CASSDTGTGVGYTF. CDR3 DNA: TGTGCCAGCAGTGACACCGGGACAGGGGTTGGCTACACCTTC.

This chain links TRBV7-2 with TRBJ2-6; TRBD1 matches at 7 bases. The junction had 11 bases not matched to a gene; V was cut back by 3 bases and J by 3 bases. This CDR3 is built from 18 residues. Germline assignment: CDR1 SGHTA and CDR2 FQGNSA. In DNA form, the CDR3 reads TGTGCCAGCAGCTTGCTCCGGGGACAGTCTCGTGGGGCCAACGTCCTGACTTTC. Its translation is CASSLLRGQSRGANVLTF. Filled out from reference TRBV7-2 and TRBJ2-6, the complete variable domain reads GAGVSQSPSNKVTEKGKDVELRCDPISGHTALYWYRQSLGQGLEFLIYFQGNSAPDKSGLPSDRFSAERTGGSVSTLTIQRTQQEDSAVYLCASSLLRGQSRGANVLTFGAGSRLTVL.

This rearrangement joins TRBV6-5 to TRBJ2-5; D perhaps matches TRBD2 (8 bases). The germline V gene encodes CDR1 MNHEY and CDR2 SVGAGI. This CDR3 spans 14 amino acids. V lost 7 bases to trimming and J lost 2 bases, with 14 bases between them. The CDR3 DNA sequence: TGTGCCAGCACCCGGGAGGGGGCACAAGAGACCCAGTACTTC. Translated, it gives CASTREGAQETQYF.

About this clone: This CDR3 is also generated by other DNA sequences in the sample. The chain carries TRBV5-1 and TRBJ1-2; 7 nucleotides agree with TRBD1. The CDR3 is 15 residues long. The V gene's germline CDR1 is SGHRS and CDR2 YFSETQ. The V gene end was trimmed by 4 bases and the J gene end by 0 bases; junction bases not matched to a gene: 6. The CDR3 sequence is CASSPRDSANYGYTF. Written as DNA, the CDR3 is TGCGCCAGCAGCCCGCGGGACAGTGCTAACTATGGCTACACCTTC. The entire variable domain, with the rest obtained from reference TRBV5-1 and TRBJ1-2, is as follows: KAGVTQTPRYLIKTRGQQVTLSCSPISGHRSVSWYQQTPGQGLQFLFEYFSETQRNKGNFPGRFSGRQFSNSRSEMNVSTLELGDSALYLCASSPRDSANYGYTFGSGTRLTVV.

This sequence joins TRBV6-5 and TRBJ1-1, with D maybe TRBD1 (5 bases). Germline assignment: CDR1 MNHEY and CDR2 SVGAGI. This CDR3 contains 13 residues. V lost 10 bases to trimming and J lost 3 bases, with 15 bases between them. The DNA for the CDR3 is TGTGCCATAGGCTATCGGGGGGACACTGAAGCTTTCTTT. Translating it yields CAIGYRGDTEAFF.

The V and J genes are TRBV10-2 and TRBJ2-5; 7 bases map to TRBD2. This CDR3 is 15 amino acids long. V gave up 5 bases and J gave up 4 bases; unmatched junction bases: 10. Germline V CDR1 and CDR2: WSHSY, SAAADI. The CDR3 sequence: CASSISAGEGETQYF. Here the CDR3 DNA reads TGCGCCAGCAGTATATCGGCGGGAGAGGGAGAGACCCAGTACTTC.